What follows describes a single T cell receptor beta chain. This record comes from a study of B cell selection in AIRE deficiency. Sorted regulatory T cells were CD4-positive, CD25-high and CD127-low or negative. Sequencing was performed with immunoSEQ multiplex PCR; in TCRdb, only in-frame clones are kept and a portion is missing. The table records roughly 24,000 clones, about 90% of them present only once. Sequences were obtained from CD4+CD25+ Tregs sorted from PBMCs. The source of this sequence is a human donor in good health.

CDR3 sequence reads: CASSPLQGEYEQYF. DNA of the CDR3: TGTGCCAGCTCACCCCTACAGGGGGAATACGAGCAGTACTTC. The gene calls are TRBV18 and TRBJ2-7; 8 positions agree with TRBD1. Germline CDR1 reads KGHSH; CDR2 reads LQKENI. The V segment lost 3 bases and the J segment 4 bases; nucleotides outside the gene matches: 5. This CDR3 has 14 residues.